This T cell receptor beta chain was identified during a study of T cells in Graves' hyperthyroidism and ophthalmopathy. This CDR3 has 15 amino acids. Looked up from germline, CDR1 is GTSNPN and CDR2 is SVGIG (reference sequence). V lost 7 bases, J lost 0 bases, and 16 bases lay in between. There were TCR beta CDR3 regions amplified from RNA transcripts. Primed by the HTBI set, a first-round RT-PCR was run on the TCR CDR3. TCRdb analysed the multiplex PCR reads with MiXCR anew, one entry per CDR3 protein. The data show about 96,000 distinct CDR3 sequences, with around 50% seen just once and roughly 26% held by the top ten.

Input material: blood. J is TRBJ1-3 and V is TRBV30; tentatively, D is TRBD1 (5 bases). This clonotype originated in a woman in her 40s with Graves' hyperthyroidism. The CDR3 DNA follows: TGTGCCTCGGGGGGTTCAGAGAACTCTGGAAACACCATATATTTT. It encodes CASGGSENSGNTIYF.